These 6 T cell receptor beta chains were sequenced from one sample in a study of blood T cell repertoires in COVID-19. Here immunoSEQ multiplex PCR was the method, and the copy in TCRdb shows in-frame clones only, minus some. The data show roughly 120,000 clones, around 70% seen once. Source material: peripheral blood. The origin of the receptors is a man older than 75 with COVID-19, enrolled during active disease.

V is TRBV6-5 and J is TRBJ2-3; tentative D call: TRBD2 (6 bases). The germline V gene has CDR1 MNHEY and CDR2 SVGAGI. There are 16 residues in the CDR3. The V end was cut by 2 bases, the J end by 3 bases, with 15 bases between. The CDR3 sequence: CASSYGGREVTDTQYF. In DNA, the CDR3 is TGTGCCAGCAGTTACGGTGGCAGGGAGGTAACAGATACGCAGTATTTT.

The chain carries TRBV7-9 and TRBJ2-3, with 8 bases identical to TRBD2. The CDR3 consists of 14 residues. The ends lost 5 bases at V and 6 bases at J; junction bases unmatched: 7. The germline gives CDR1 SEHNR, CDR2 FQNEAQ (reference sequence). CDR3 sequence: CASSRSGASDTQYF. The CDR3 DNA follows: TGTGCCAGCAGCCGTAGCGGGGCCTCGGATACGCAGTATTTT.

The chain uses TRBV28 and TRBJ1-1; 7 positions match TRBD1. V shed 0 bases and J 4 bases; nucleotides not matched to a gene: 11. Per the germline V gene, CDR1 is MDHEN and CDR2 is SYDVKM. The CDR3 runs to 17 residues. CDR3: CASSLWEGAGLFTEAFF. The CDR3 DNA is TGTGCCAGCAGTTTATGGGAGGGGGCAGGCCTTTTCACTGAAGCTTTCTTT.

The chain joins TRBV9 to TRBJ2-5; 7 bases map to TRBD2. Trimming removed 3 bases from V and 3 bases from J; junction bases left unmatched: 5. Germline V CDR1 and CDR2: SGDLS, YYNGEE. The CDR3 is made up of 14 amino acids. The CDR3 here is CASSDSAGEETQYF. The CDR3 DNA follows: TGTGCCAGCAGCGATTCGGCGGGAGAAGAGACCCAGTACTTC.

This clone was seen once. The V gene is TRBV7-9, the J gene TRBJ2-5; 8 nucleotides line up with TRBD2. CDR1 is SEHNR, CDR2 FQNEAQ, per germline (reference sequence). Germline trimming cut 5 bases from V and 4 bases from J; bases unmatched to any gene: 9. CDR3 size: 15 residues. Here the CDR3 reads CASSLGLGGVETQYF. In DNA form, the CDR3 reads TGTGCCAGCAGCCTGGGACTAGGAGGTGTAGAGACCCAGTACTTC.

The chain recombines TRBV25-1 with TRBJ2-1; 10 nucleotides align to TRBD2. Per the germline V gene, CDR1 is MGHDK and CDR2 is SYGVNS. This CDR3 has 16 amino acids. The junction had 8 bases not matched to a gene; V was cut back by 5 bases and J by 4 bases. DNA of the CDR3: TGTGCCAGCAGTAAGGGGATAGCGGGAGGATACAATGAGCAGTTCTTC. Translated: CASSKGIAGGYNEQFF.